The next 24 T cell receptor beta chains were all read from a single sample in a study of memory B cells and T cells in multiple sclerosis. These TCRs' antigens remain unknown. Produced via immunoSEQ multiplex PCR; TCRdb's table is partial and in-frame only. The sample lists 46,000 or so clones; about four fifths were seen once. After stimulus-free culture, autoproliferating CFSE-dim and non-proliferating CFSE-high T cells were sequenced separately. Pooled replicate wells came from 5x10^7 CFSE-labeled PBMCs cultured approximately 7 days without stimulus. The sample taken for sequencing was PBMCs from blood kept in culture. Every receptor here comes from a human donor with multiple sclerosis.

The chain employs TRBV5-6 and TRBJ1-5; no definite D call. V shed 8 bases and J shed 3 bases, with 9 bases lying between them. Per the germline V gene, CDR1 is SGHDT and CDR2 is YYEEEE. The CDR3 runs 12 residues. CDR3 coding DNA: TGTGCCAGTCAAGGAAACAATCAGCCCCAGCATTTT. Amino acids: CASQGNNQPQHF.

This clone was counted once. V gene TRBV18 combines with J gene TRBJ2-5, with a tentative D call TRBD1 (7 bases). The assigned J gene may be wrong: the sequence end matches TRBJ2-7 better. CDR1 and CDR2 (germline): KGHSH, LQKENI. CDR3 length: 15 residues. CDR3 in DNA: TGTGCCAGCTCACGCGGGACAGACGGCTCCTACGAGCAGTACTTC. It translates to CASSRGTDGSYEQYF.

The chain uses TRBV7-2 and TRBJ1-2; D might be TRBD1 (5 bases). The V end lost 5 bases, the J end lost 4 bases, and 14 bases lay between the germline ends. Germline V gene sequence: CDR1 SGHTA, CDR2 FQGNSA. The CDR3 has 14 residues. The CDR3 here is CASSPPGRFYGYTF. In DNA, the CDR3 is TGTGCCAGCAGCCCGCCGGGGCGATTCTATGGCTACACCTTC.

CDR3 amino acids: CASSTQGANTEAFF. The CDR3 region has the DNA TGTGCCAGCAGTACCCAGGGGGCAAACACTGAAGCTTTCTTT. This chain uses TRBV6-5 with TRBJ1-1, with TRBD1 identical over 8 bases. The V and J ends lost 5 bases and 2 bases, in that order; junction bases with no gene match: 4. This CDR3 is 14 amino acids long. The germline CDR1 and CDR2 sequences are MNHEY and SVGAGI.

This clone was counted between two and nine times. Here the CDR3 DNA reads TGTGCCAGCAGCGCTAGACAGGGATTCTTTCTCCGGGAGCTGTTTTTT. It specifies CASSARQGFFLRELFF. V and J are TRBV7-9 and TRBJ2-2; 7 nucleotides match TRBD1. Trimming took 5 bases from V and 9 from J; bases not matched to a gene: 15. CDR1 and CDR2 from the germline V gene are SEHNR and FQNEAQ (reference sequence). CDR3 size: 16 residues.

The chain links TRBV11-2 to TRBJ2-5; 7 nucleotides agree with TRBD2. Germline lookup yields CDR1 SGHAT and CDR2 FQNNGV. The CDR3 loop spans 14 amino acids. V shed 1 base, J shed 5 bases, and the junction held 4 bases outside the gene matches. CDR3 in amino acids: CASSLVGGVETQYF. CDR3 DNA sequence: TGTGCCAGCAGCTTAGTGGGGGGGGTGGAGACCCAGTACTTC.

The chain recombines TRBV5-1 with TRBJ2-7; no clear D gene. V shed 4 bases and J shed 7 bases, with 15 bases lying between them. The CDR3 is made up of 13 amino acids. Germline lookup yields CDR1 SGHRS and CDR2 YFSETQ. The CDR3 loop reads CASSQDGVGEQYF. The CDR3 DNA follows: TGCGCCAGCAGCCAGGACGGAGTGGGGGAGCAGTACTTC.

The V call is TRBV27, the J call TRBJ2-3, with D possibly TRBD2 on 6 matching bases. Trimming removed 6 bases at V and 5 bases at J, with 12 bases between. Germline values: CDR1 MNHEY, CDR2 SMNVEV (reference sequence). CDR3 length: 13 residues. CDR3 in amino acids: CASRPLGGDTQYF. The CDR3 nucleotides read TGTGCCAGCAGACCCCTCGGGGGAGATACGCAGTATTTT.

This clone showed up just once. The chain joins TRBV13 to TRBJ1-6; possibly TRBD1 for D (6 bases). CDR3 length: 16 amino acids. Per germline, CDR1 PRHDT and CDR2 FYEKMQ (reference sequence). The V end was cut by 2 bases, the J end by 7 bases, with 15 bases between. The chain's CDR3 is CASSLLKAGENSPLHF. In DNA form, the CDR3 reads TGTGCCAGCAGCTTATTAAAGGCAGGGGAGAATTCACCCCTCCACTTT.

The rearrangement links TRBV19 to TRBJ1-5; the D gene is possibly TRBD1 (6 bases). Trimming stripped 9 bases from V and 4 bases from J, with 19 bases between. Germline V gene data show CDR1 as LNHDA and CDR2 as SQIVND (reference sequence). CDR3 length equals 15 residues. In DNA, the CDR3 is TGTGCCAGCTCCCCGAGGGGGATCTATAATCAGCCCCAGCATTTT. Translating gives CASSPRGIYNQPQHF.

This clone was seen a handful of times. J is TRBJ2-2 and V is TRBV5-1; D remains ambiguous. The germline V gene encodes CDR1 SGHRS and CDR2 YFSETQ. The CDR3 contains 15 residues. The V end was cut by 0 bases, the J end by 7 bases, with 13 bases between. The CDR3 protein is CASSLGVRSGGELFF. CDR3 nucleotides: TGCGCCAGCAGCTTGGGAGTGCGCTCCGGCGGGGAGCTGTTTTTT.

This clone was counted once. The CDR3 is CASSTRLAGGPETDTQYF. Written as DNA, the CDR3 is TGTGCCAGTAGTACCCGACTAGCGGGGGGGCCGGAAACAGATACGCAGTATTTT. J is TRBJ2-3 and V is TRBV19, with 14 nucleotides matching TRBD2. Germline CDR1 LNHDA, CDR2 SQIVND (reference sequence). CDR3 size: 18 residues. J gave up 3 bases and V 4 bases, and 9 bases lay outside the gene matches.

V usage is TRBV7-2 and J usage is TRBJ1-3, with D possibly matching TRBD1 (5 bases). The V gene's germline CDR1 is SGHTA and CDR2 FQGNSA. This CDR3 is 15 amino acids long. V was shortened by 8 bases and J by 4 bases, with 18 bases between the two germline ends. The CDR3 bases are TGTGCCAGCGTTATCGGTTACGGGGCCGGAAACACCATATATTTT. Its translation is CASVIGYGAGNTIYF.

The chain combines TRBV7-2 with TRBJ2-1; TRBD1 agrees at 8 bases. The CDR3 sequence is 14 residues long. With 5 bases clipped from V and 6 bases from J, the junction kept 6 bases outside the gene matches. Germline loops: CDR1 SGHTA, CDR2 FQGNSA. The DNA for the CDR3 is TGTGCCAGCAGCCCTGCGGACAGGGCCAATGAGCAGTTCTTC. It is translated as CASSPADRANEQFF.

The chain is built from TRBV5-1 and TRBJ1-3; TRBD1 matches 7 bases. The junction had 3 bases not matched to a gene; V was cut back by 2 bases and J by 4 bases. The CDR3 extends over 14 amino acids. Germline V gives CDR1 SGHRS, CDR2 YFSETQ. The CDR3 loop reads CASSFDREGNTIYF. The CDR3 DNA follows: TGCGCCAGCAGCTTTGACAGGGAAGGAAACACCATATATTTT.

The rearrangement joins TRBV30 to TRBJ1-5, with D possibly being TRBD1 (5 bases). The CDR3 length is 12 residues. V lost 0 bases to trimming and J lost 5 bases, with 5 bases between them. Germline CDR1 reads GTSNPN; CDR2 reads SVGIG (reference sequence). The CDR3 coding sequence is TGTGCCTGGAGTGTGGGGGATCAGCCCCAGCATTTT. This gives the protein CAWSVGDQPQHF.

The chain combines TRBV27 with TRBJ2-2; D might be TRBD2 (7 bases). The CDR3 contains 13 residues. CDR1 is MNHEY and CDR2 is SMNVEV in the germline V gene (reference sequence). V was shortened by 3 bases and J by 7 bases, with 9 bases between the two germline ends. In DNA, the CDR3 is TGTGCCAGCAGTTTGGGGGGGCTCGGGGAGCTGTTTTTT. This sequence encodes CASSLGGLGELFF.

This chain uses TRBV5-1 with TRBJ1-3; tentative D call: TRBD1 (6 bases). Germline CDR1 reads SGHRS; CDR2 reads YFSETQ. V lost 2 bases to trimming and J lost 4 bases, with 13 bases between them. The CDR3 spans 15 residues. The CDR3 reads CASSFVGARGNTIYF. Here the CDR3 DNA reads TGCGCCAGCAGCTTCGTGGGGGCGCGAGGAAACACCATATATTTT.

The gene calls are TRBV4-3 and TRBJ1-1, with D hard to call. Trimming shortened V by 0 bases and J by 10 bases, and 12 bases separated the two germline ends. Germline V gene sequence: CDR1 LGHNA, CDR2 YSLEER. This CDR3 has 13 residues. The CDR3 loop is CASSQDVDQRAFF. CDR3 nucleotide sequence: TGCGCCAGCAGCCAAGATGTCGACCAGAGAGCTTTCTTT.

This chain joins TRBV7-8 and TRBJ1-2, with D possibly being TRBD1 (6 bases). Per the germline V gene, CDR1 is SGHVS and CDR2 is FQNEAQ. CDR3 length: 13 residues. Trimming took off 5 bases at V and 1 base at J, with 8 bases between the two ends. The CDR3 nucleotides read TGTGCCAGCAGCGAGGACAGTAACTATGGCTACACCTTC. The encoded protein is CASSEDSNYGYTF.

This clone occurred a few times. V is TRBV19 and J is TRBJ2-7; D is possibly TRBD2 (6 bases). Germline V lookup: CDR1 LNHDA, CDR2 SQIVND (reference sequence). Trimming removed 9 bases at V and 2 bases at J, with 17 bases between. The CDR3 has 14 amino acids. CDR3 residues: CASSLAGPPYEQYF. CDR3 DNA: TGTGCCAGCTCCCTGGCGGGGCCCCCCTACGAGCAGTACTTC.

This clone showed up just once. The DNA for the CDR3 is TGCGCCAGCCTCCCATTATTTGGGCGGGGCCCAGAGACCCAGTACTTC. Its translation is CASLPLFGRGPETQYF. The V call is TRBV4-1, the J call TRBJ2-5, with a possible D match to TRBD2 (6 bases). Germline CDR1 and CDR2: MGHRA and YSYEKL. The CDR3 has 16 amino acids. Trimming shortened V by 8 bases and J by 4 bases, and 23 bases separated the two germline ends.

The rearrangement joins TRBV5-1 to TRBJ1-2; the D gene is possibly TRBD1 (6 bases). The CDR3 extends over 13 amino acids. The V gene lost 6 bases and the J gene lost 1 base, with 10 bases spanning the gap. The germline gives CDR1 SGHRS, CDR2 YFSETQ. The CDR3 DNA is TGCGCCAGCAAGGCAGGGGATAACTATGGCTACACCTTC. Translation gives CASKAGDNYGYTF. The full variable domain, in which reference TRBV5-1 and TRBJ1-2 provide the parts outside the CDR3, is KAGVTQTPRYLIKTRGQQVTLSCSPISGHRSVSWYQQTPGQGLQFLFEYFSETQRNKGNFPGRFSGRQFSNSRSEMNVSTLELGDSALYLCASKAGDNYGYTFGSGTRLTVV.

The chain carries TRBV5-8 and TRBJ1-4; D perhaps matches TRBD1 (6 bases). The CDR3 is made up of 15 amino acids. The V and J ends lost 4 bases and 7 bases respectively, with 17 bases between them. CDR1 is SGHTS and CDR2 is YDEGEE in the germline V gene. In nucleotides, the CDR3 is TGTGCCAGCAGCCCGGGGACATTACAGAGTGAAAAACTGTTTTTT. Protein product: CASSPGTLQSEKLFF. Full variable domain (missing parts from reference TRBV5-8 and TRBJ1-4): EAGVTQSPTHLIKTRGQQATLRCSPISGHTSVYWYQQALGLGLQFLLWYDEGEERNRGNFPPRFSGRQFPNYSSELNVNALELEDSALYLCASSPGTLQSEKLFFGSGTQLSVL.